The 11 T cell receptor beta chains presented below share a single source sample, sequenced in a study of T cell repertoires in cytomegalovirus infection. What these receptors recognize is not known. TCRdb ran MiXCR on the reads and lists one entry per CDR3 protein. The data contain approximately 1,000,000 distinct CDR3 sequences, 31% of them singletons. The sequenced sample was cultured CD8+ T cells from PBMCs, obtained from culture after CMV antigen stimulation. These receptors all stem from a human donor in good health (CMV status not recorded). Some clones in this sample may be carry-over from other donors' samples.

The CDR3 here is CASSYFGGASGELFF. The CDR3 DNA follows: TGTGCCAGCAGTTACTTCGGGGGCGCCTCCGGGGAGCTGTTTTTT. The rearrangement joins TRBV6-6 to TRBJ2-2; D may be TRBD1 or TRBD2 (6 bases each). The CDR3 sequence is 15 residues long. Germline lookup yields CDR1 MNHNY and CDR2 SVGAGI (reference sequence). V lost 1 base, J lost 6 bases, and 12 bases lay in between.

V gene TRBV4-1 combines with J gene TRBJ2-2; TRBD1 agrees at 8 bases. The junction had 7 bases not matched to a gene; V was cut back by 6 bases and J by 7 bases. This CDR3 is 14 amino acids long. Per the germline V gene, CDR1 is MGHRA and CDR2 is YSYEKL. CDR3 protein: CASRPGGAGGELFF. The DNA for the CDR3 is TGCGCCAGCAGACCAGGGGGCGCGGGCGGGGAGCTGTTTTTT.

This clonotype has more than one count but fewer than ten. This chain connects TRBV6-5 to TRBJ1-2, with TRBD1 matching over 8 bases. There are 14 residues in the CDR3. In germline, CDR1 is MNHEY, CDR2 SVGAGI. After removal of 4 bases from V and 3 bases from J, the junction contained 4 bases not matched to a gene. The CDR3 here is CASSSGQAHYGYTF. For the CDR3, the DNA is TGTGCCAGCAGTTCGGGACAGGCCCACTATGGCTACACCTTC.

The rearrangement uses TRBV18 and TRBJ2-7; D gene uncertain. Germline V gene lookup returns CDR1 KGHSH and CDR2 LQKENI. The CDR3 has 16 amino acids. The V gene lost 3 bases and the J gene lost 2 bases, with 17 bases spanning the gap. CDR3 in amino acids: CASSPDPYLGTYEQYV. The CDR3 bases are TGTGCCAGCTCACCCGATCCCTACCTGGGAACCTACGAGCAGTACGTC.

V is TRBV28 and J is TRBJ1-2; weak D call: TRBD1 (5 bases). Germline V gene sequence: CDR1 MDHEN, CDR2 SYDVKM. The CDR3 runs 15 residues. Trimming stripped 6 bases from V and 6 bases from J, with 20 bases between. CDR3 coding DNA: TGTGCCAGCAGACCCCAAAGGGGTCCCCAACATGGCTACACCTTC. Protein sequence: CASRPQRGPQHGYTF.

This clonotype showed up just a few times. CDR3 amino acids: CASSQAEQGNEQFF. The CDR3 bases are TGTGCCAGCAGCCAAGCGGAGCAGGGCAATGAGCAGTTCTTC. This rearrangement joins TRBV4-2 to TRBJ2-1, with D perhaps TRBD1 (5 bases). The CDR3 length is 14 residues. Trimming pared 1 base from V and 6 bases from J, leaving 10 bases between. Germline assignment: CDR1 LGHNA and CDR2 YNFKEQ.

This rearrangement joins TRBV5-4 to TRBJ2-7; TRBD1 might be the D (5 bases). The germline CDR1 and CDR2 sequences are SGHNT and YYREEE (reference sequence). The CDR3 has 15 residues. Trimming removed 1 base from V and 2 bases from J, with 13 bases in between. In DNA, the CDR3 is TGTGCCAGCAGCTTGAACAGGTCCACACCCTACGAGCAGTACTTC. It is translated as CASSLNRSTPYEQYF. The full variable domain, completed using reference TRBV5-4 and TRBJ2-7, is ETGVTQSPTHLIKTRGQQVTLRCSSQSGHNTVSWYQQALGQGPQFIFQYYREEENGRGNFPPRFSGLQFPNYSSELNVNALELDDSALYLCASSLNRSTPYEQYFGPGTRLTVT.

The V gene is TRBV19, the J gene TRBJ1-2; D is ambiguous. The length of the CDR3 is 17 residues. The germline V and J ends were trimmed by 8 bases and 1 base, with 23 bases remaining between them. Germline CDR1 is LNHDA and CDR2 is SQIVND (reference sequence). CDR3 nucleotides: TGTGCCAGTCTAAATCTGGACGGCGGAAACTTTAACTATGGCTACACCTTC. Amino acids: CASLNLDGGNFNYGYTF.

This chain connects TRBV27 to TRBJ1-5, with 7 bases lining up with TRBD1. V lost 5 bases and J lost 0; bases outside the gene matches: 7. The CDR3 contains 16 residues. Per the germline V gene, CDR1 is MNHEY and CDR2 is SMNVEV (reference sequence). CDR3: CASSPLTGNSNQPQHF. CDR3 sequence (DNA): TGTGCCAGCAGTCCCTTGACAGGGAATAGCAATCAGCCCCAGCATTTT.

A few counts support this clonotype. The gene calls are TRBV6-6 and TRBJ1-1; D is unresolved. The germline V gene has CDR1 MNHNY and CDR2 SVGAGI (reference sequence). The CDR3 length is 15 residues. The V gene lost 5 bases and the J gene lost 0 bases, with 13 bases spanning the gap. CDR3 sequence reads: CASSNEWPMNTEAFF. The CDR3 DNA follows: TGTGCCAGCAGTAACGAATGGCCAATGAACACTGAAGCTTTCTTT.

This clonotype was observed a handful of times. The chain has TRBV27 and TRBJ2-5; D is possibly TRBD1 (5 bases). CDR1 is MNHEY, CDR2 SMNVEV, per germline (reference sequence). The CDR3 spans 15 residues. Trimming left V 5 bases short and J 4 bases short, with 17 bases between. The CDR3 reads CASSPQTDFPETQYF. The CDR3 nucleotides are TGTGCCAGCAGTCCCCAGACAGATTTCCCAGAGACCCAGTACTTC.